This TCR beta chain was recovered during a study of chemoradiotherapy in HPV16-positive cancers. This CDR3 is 15 amino acids long. CDR1 is SNHLY, CDR2 FYNNEI, per germline. V dropped 5 bases and J dropped 0 bases, with 12 bases sitting between them. This clone has a single count. Using immunoSEQ multiplex PCR, the repertoire was profiled, and TCRdb retains in-frame clones only, with some absent. The data show under 30,000 clones, with approximately 94% seen just once and approximately 3% held by the top ten. The sample was taken from a patient who underwent chemoradiotherapy. The TCR comes from a human donor with HPV-associated anogenital cancer. The chain is built from TRBV2 and TRBJ2-3, with a possible D match to TRBD2 (6 bases). Written as DNA, the CDR3 is TGTGCCAGCAGTTTTAGCGGAACTAGCACAGATACGCAGTATTTT. It encodes CASSFSGTSTDTQYF.